These 13 T cell receptor beta chains were all obtained from the same sample, sequenced in a study of identical twins. TCRdb used MiXCR to reprocess the 5' RACE reads, holding one entry per CDR3 protein. Seen here are about 530,000 distinct CDR3 sequences, approximately 20% observed once, and the top ten hold approximately 0.49%. These data were also filed under a second study, of yellow fever vaccine responses in identical twins.

Input material: CD4+ T cells sorted from blood. All receptors come from a woman between 18 and 30 years old in good health.

The genes are TRBV5-1 and TRBJ2-7, with D perhaps TRBD1 (5 bases). Trimming removed 1 base at V and 3 bases at J, with 11 bases between. Germline V gene sequence: CDR1 SGHRS, CDR2 YFSETQ. This CDR3 contains 14 residues. The chain's CDR3 is CASSLLTAGYEQYF. The CDR3 DNA reads as TGCGCCAGCAGCTTGTTGACAGCAGGCTACGAGCAGTACTTC. The full variable domain, rest sourced from reference TRBV5-1 and TRBJ2-7, is KAGVTQTPRYLIKTRGQQVTLSCSPISGHRSVSWYQQTPGQGLQFLFEYFSETQRNKGNFPGRFSGRQFSNSRSEMNVSTLELGDSALYLCASSLLTAGYEQYFGPGTRLTVT.

This clonotype has just a few counts. The V and J genes are TRBV12-3 or TRBV12-4 and TRBJ1-6; D call uncertain. This CDR3 region has 16 residues. With 3 bases removed from V and 7 bases from J, the gap between germline ends came to 16 bases. In nucleotides, the CDR3 is TGTGCCAGCAGTTTTGGAGGGTGGCCGAGAAATTCACCCCTCCACTTT. This sequence encodes CASSFGGWPRNSPLHF.

This clonotype was seen a few times. The rearrangement uses TRBV10-3 and TRBJ1-2, with 8 bases lining up with TRBD1. V lost 5 bases to trimming and J lost 4 bases; unmatched junction nucleotides: 3. This CDR3 is built from 13 residues. CDR1 is ENHRY and CDR2 is SYGVKD in the germline V gene. The CDR3, as DNA: TGTGCCATCAGTTCTGACAGGGGCTATGGCTACACCTTC. Protein sequence: CAISSDRGYGYTF.

The chain uses TRBV12-3 or TRBV12-4 and TRBJ2-1; D unresolved. The CDR3 is 14 amino acids. The ends were cut back, 8 bases at V and 9 bases at J, with 20 bases in the middle. CDR3 protein: CASSSSSSVGEQFF. CDR3 bases: TGTGCCAGCTCCTCCTCTTCCTCTGTCGGTGAGCAGTTCTTC.

The V call is TRBV7-9, the J call TRBJ2-5; D is possibly TRBD1 (5 bases). Trimming shortened V by 5 bases and J by 5 bases, and 9 bases separated the two germline ends. The CDR3 length is 12 residues. Germline V gene sequence: CDR1 SEHNR, CDR2 FQNEAQ (reference sequence). The CDR3 DNA reads as TGTGCCAGCAGCCAGACAGCCGAGACCCAGTACTTC. As protein: CASSQTAETQYF.

Here the CDR3 reads CASSSGQGFEAFF. In DNA form, the CDR3 reads TGTGCCAGCTCATCTGGACAGGGCTTTGAAGCTTTCTTT. This chain links TRBV18 with TRBJ1-1; 8 bases are shared with TRBD1. V trimming: 5 bases; J trimming: 7 bases; junction bases outside the gene matches: 6. The CDR3 totals 13 residues. Germline CDR1 is KGHSH and CDR2 is LQKENI.

The sample holds a few counts of this clonotype. The V and J genes are TRBV9 and TRBJ2-2, with TRBD2 matching over 9 bases. There are 16 residues in the CDR3. CDR1 SGDLS and CDR2 YYNGEE come from the germline V gene. V dropped 2 bases and J dropped 1; count of bases not matched to a gene: 3. The CDR3, as DNA: TGTGCCAGCAGCGTGGTAGCGGGAGTGAACACCGGGGAGCTGTTTTTT. It encodes CASSVVAGVNTGELFF.

The gene calls are TRBV4-2 and TRBJ2-2; TRBD2 matches 13 bases. CDR1 is LGHNA and CDR2 is YNFKEQ in the germline V gene. Unmatched junction bases numbered 2, after V lost 3 bases and J lost 4 bases. There are 16 residues in the CDR3. The CDR3 region is CASSHGLAGVTGELFF. The CDR3 nucleotides read TGTGCCAGCAGCCACGGACTAGCGGGAGTCACCGGGGAGCTGTTTTTT.

This clonotype has only a few counts. J is TRBJ1-1 and V is TRBV5-6; 8 bases are shared with TRBD1. V shed 1 base and J 3 bases; nucleotides not matched to a gene: 5. This CDR3 contains 15 residues. Germline V gene sequence: CDR1 SGHDT, CDR2 YYEEEE. Here the CDR3 DNA reads TGTGCCAGCAGCTTGCGACAGGGGTTGTACACTGAAGCTTTCTTT. Protein sequence: CASSLRQGLYTEAFF.

This chain links TRBV12-3 or TRBV12-4 with TRBJ2-3; TRBD2 matches at 8 bases. This CDR3 is built from 15 residues. J gave up 3 bases and V 7 bases, and 9 bases lay outside the gene matches. The CDR3 loop reads CASTAGRAMTDTQYF. CDR3 nucleotides: TGTGCCAGCACCGCCGGGAGGGCTATGACAGATACGCAGTATTTT.

The rearrangement links TRBV20-1 to TRBJ2-3; a weak D match, TRBD1 (6 bases). The CDR3 covers 15 residues. Germline lookup yields CDR1 DFQATT and CDR2 SNEGSKA (reference sequence). Trimming cost V 0 bases and J 2 bases, with 12 bases left between them. CDR3: CSAREGRTVTDTQYF. The CDR3 region has the DNA TGCAGTGCTAGAGAGGGAAGGACAGTCACAGATACGCAGTATTTT.

The sample holds a few counts of this clonotype. The chain links TRBV2 to TRBJ2-5; possible D gene TRBD1, 5 bases. The CDR3 consists of 15 residues. Trimming removed 4 bases at V and 0 bases at J, with 12 bases between. Per the germline V gene, CDR1 is SNHLY and CDR2 is FYNNEI. The CDR3 region is CASSAIDSYQETQYF. As DNA, the CDR3 is TGTGCCAGCAGTGCGATTGACAGCTACCAAGAGACCCAGTACTTC.

The rearrangement joins TRBV24-1 to TRBJ2-1, with TRBD2 matching 9 bases. CDR1 is KGHDR and CDR2 is SFDVKD in the germline V gene. The length of the CDR3 is 16 residues. V shed 5 bases, J shed 7 bases, and the junction held 11 bases outside the gene matches. The CDR3 protein is CATSAAGGLKYNEQFF. CDR3 DNA sequence: TGTGCCACCAGTGCCGCGGGAGGGCTAAAGTATAATGAGCAGTTCTTC.